Here is one T cell receptor beta chain with its context. Its antigen remains undetermined. No base quality information exists; no much larger clone differs at one position. Library preparation employed the immunoSEQ multiplex PCR assay. The table was pulled from immuneACCESS by TCRdb, which kept in-frame rearrangements only. Such tables lose some clones; where checked, under half of the loss comes from unresolved V genes, and the rest has no known cause. The sample yields 600,000 or so clones; approximately 87% were counted once. The ten largest make up 0.0094% of the sample. This sample is part of a study of shared T cell receptors in the human thymus (dated by TCRdb to about 2021). For the wider study: The study examined how self-reactive, shared T-cell receptor alpha chains are generated in the human thymus.

From its cysteine to its phenylalanine, the CDR3 spans 12 amino acids. The CDR3 DNA has 36 bases and is translated from base 1. The CDR1 and CDR2 encoded by the germline V gene (reference sequence) are MNHEY and SMNVEV. Relative to germline, V is 9 bases shorter and J is 0 bases shorter, with 9 bases between their ends. Another study also made use of these data, one on human thymus T cells. The second study also describes: In Finland, the donors were immunologically healthy infants who were having open corrective cardiac surgery for congenital heart defects. Thymus tissue was collected as surgical resects that were removed during corrective cardiac surgery. Usage of V and J gene segments appeared to be biased in both the thymic and the peripheral blood repertoires. The related research found that thymic TCR repertoires overlapped highly between unrelated individuals. The study used eight infant thymus samples plus four related peripheral blood samples to characterize TCR alpha and beta repertoires. Donor ages ranged from roughly 6 to 250 days, and the cohort comprised roughly 6 male and two female infants. Thymocytes were released mechanically from tissue and stored at -70 °C as pellets of 10-30 million cells. A QIAsymphony instrument was used to extract genomic DNA from the frozen cell pellets. The immunoSEQ multiplex PCR assay was used to amplify the TCRB and TCRAD loci from a standardized amount of quality-controlled genomic DNA. Amplicons spanned the V(D)J region at a length sufficient to cover the CDR3 and identify V and J genes. Amplicon sequencing was performed on an Illumina platform through the commercial immunoSEQ service. Corrections for primer bias and sequencing errors followed previously described methods, while TCRAD and TCRB definitions were based on the IMGT database. The repertoires were analysed using immunoSEQ Analyzer 3.0 and VDJTools for basic statistics, V/J segment usage, diversity estimates, rarefaction and pairwise overlap. Diversity was estimated using the Chao1, ChaoE, Efron-Thisted, Shannon and inverse Simpson indices, and was also estimated on datasets down-sampled to the size of the smallest sample. Repertoire overlap was determined by strict matching of CDR3 nucleotide sequence, V gene and J gene, and Jaccard-based multidimensional scaling clustering was applied. On average, thymus samples gave roughly 800,000 unique TCRB clonotypes, whereas blood samples gave roughly 86,000.

Sequenced sample: thymocytes. The rearranged segments are TRBV27 and TRBJ2-7, and the D gene may be TRBD1, 5 bases matching. The receptor was derived from a boy in the first two years of life with a congenital heart defect. Donor details come from another sample of the same person, matched by shared clones. The CDR3 protein sequence reads: CARGAVSYEQYF. The DNA sequence is TGTGCCAGAGGGGCAGTCTCCTACGAGCAGTACTTC.